The present T cell receptor (beta chain) was sequenced within a study of low-dose radiotherapy and immunotherapy resistance in tumors. Study information: Members of Cohort 1 were treated with 0.5 Gy per fraction every 2 weeks. The prescribed total PTV dose was 6.5 Gy. Every two weeks patients got nivolumab 240 mg flat dose, plus ipilimumab 1 mg/kg every six weeks, intravenously. Aspirin was taken orally by patients at 300 mg daily for four cycles from cycle 1 day 1.

Time point denoted: after trial treatment. Treatment defined: LDRT plus nivolumab, ipilimumab, low-dose cyclophosphamide and aspirin (RACIN trial). In the RACIN dose-escalation trial, donors got nivolumab plus ipilimumab with aspirin, cyclophosphamide and radiotherapy. Germline-derived CDR1 and CDR2 are SGHRS and YFSETQ. Germline trimming cut 0 bases from V and 4 bases from J; bases unmatched to any gene: 3. The length of the CDR3 is 15 residues. TCR amplification ran approximately 20 PCR cycles using constant-region and V-primer adapter primers. TCRdb used MiXCR to reprocess the reads, holding one entry per CDR3 protein. In the table there are over 50,000 distinct CDR3 sequences, approximately 33% of which are singletons.

The specimen was PBMCs, collected after low-dose radiotherapy plus immunotherapy. This TCR came from a male donor with rectosigmoid adenocarcinoma. This chain uses TRBV5-1 with TRBJ2-1; 8 bases align to TRBD2. CDR3 region: CASSLDSGGYNEQFF. The DNA for the CDR3 is TGCGCCAGCAGCTTGGACAGCGGGGGTTACAATGAGCAGTTCTTC. Complete variable domain (other parts from reference TRBV5-1 and TRBJ2-1): KAGVTQTPRYLIKTRGQQVTLSCSPISGHRSVSWYQQTPGQGLQFLFEYFSETQRNKGNFPGRFSGRQFSNSRSEMNVSTLELGDSALYLCASSLDSGGYNEQFFGPGTRLTVL.